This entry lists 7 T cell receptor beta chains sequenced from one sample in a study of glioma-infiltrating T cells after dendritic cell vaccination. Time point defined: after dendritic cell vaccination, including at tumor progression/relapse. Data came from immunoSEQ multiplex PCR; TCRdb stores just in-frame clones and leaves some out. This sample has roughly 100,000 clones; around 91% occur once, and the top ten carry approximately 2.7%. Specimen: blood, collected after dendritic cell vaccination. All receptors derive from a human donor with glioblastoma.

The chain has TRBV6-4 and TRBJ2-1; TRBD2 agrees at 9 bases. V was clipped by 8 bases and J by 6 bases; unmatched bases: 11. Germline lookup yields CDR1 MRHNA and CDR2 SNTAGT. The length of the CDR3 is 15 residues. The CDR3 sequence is CASASLAGEANEQFF. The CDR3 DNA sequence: TGTGCCAGCGCCTCACTAGCGGGTGAGGCCAATGAGCAGTTCTTC.

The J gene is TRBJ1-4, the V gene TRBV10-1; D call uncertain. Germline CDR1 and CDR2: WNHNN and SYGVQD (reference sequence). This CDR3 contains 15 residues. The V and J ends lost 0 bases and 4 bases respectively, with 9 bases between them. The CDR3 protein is CASSESTAYNEKLFF. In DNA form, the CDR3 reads TGCGCCAGCAGTGAGTCTACAGCCTATAATGAAAAACTGTTTTTT.

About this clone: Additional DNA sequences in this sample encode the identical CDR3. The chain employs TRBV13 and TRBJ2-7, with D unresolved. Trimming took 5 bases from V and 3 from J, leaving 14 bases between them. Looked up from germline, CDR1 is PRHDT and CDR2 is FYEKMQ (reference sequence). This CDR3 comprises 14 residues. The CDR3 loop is CASSSRGSNYEQYF. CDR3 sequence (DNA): TGTGCCAGCAGCAGCCGCGGCAGCAACTACGAGCAGTACTTC. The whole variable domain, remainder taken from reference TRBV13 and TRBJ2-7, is AAGVIQSPRHLIKEKRETATLKCYPIPRHDTVYWYQQGPGQDPQFLISFYEKMQSDKGSIPDRFSAQQFSDYHSELNMSSLELGDSALYFCASSSRGSNYEQYFGPGTRLTVT.

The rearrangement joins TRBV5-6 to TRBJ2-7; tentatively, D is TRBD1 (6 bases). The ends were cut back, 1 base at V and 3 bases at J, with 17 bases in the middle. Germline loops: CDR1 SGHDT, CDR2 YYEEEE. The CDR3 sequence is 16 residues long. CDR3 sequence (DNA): TGTGCCAGCAGCTTGTGGGTGTGGCAGGGGTTCTACGAGCAGTACTTC. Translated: CASSLWVWQGFYEQYF.

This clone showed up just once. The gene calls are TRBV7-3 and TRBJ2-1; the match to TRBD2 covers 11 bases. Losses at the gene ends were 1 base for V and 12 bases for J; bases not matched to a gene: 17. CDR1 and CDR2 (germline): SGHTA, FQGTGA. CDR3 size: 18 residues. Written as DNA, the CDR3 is TGTGCCAGCAGCTTAAACCCCCTCACTAGCGGGAGCCTAAGTGGGCAGTTCTTC. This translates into CASSLNPLTSGSLSGQFF.

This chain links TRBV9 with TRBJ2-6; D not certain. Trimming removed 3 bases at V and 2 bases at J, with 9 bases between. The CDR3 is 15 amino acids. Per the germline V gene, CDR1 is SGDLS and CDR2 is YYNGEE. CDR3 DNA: TGTGCCAGCAGCGCTCGCCGGGCTGGGGCCAACGTCCTGACTTTC. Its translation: CASSARRAGANVLTF.

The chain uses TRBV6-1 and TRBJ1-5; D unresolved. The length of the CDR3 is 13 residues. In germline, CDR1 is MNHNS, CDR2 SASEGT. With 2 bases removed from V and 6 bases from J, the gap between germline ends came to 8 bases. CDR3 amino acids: CASSELLGQPQHF. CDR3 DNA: TGTGCCAGCAGTGAACTTCTAGGTCAGCCCCAGCATTTT.